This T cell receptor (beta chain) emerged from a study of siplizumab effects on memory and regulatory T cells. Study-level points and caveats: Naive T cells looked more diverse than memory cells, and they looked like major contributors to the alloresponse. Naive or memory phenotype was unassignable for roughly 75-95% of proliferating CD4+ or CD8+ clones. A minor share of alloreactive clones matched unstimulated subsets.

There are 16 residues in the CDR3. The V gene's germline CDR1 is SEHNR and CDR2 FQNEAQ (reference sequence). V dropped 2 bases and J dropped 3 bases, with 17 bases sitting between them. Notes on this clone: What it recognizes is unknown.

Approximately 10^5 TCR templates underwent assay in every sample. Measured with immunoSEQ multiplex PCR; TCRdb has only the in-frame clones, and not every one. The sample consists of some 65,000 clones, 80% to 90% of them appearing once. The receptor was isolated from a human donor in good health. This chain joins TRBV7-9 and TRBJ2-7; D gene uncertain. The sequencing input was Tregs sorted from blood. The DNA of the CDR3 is TGTGCCAGCAGCTTACTCTCTTACTCGTCCCTCTACGAGCAGTACTTC. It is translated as CASSLLSYSSLYEQYF.